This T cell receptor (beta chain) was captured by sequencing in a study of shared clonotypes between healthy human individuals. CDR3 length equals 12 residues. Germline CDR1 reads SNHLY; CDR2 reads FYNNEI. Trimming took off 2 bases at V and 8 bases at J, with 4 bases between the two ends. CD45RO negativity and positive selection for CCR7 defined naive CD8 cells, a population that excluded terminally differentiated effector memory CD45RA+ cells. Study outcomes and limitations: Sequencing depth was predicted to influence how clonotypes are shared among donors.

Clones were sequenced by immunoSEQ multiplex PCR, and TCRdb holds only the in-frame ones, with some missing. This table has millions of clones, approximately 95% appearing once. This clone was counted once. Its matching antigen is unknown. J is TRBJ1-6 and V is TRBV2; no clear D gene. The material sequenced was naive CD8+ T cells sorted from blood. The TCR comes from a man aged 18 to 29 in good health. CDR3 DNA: TGTGCCAGCAGTGAACGGTATTCACCCCTCCACTTT. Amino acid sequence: CASSERYSPLHF.